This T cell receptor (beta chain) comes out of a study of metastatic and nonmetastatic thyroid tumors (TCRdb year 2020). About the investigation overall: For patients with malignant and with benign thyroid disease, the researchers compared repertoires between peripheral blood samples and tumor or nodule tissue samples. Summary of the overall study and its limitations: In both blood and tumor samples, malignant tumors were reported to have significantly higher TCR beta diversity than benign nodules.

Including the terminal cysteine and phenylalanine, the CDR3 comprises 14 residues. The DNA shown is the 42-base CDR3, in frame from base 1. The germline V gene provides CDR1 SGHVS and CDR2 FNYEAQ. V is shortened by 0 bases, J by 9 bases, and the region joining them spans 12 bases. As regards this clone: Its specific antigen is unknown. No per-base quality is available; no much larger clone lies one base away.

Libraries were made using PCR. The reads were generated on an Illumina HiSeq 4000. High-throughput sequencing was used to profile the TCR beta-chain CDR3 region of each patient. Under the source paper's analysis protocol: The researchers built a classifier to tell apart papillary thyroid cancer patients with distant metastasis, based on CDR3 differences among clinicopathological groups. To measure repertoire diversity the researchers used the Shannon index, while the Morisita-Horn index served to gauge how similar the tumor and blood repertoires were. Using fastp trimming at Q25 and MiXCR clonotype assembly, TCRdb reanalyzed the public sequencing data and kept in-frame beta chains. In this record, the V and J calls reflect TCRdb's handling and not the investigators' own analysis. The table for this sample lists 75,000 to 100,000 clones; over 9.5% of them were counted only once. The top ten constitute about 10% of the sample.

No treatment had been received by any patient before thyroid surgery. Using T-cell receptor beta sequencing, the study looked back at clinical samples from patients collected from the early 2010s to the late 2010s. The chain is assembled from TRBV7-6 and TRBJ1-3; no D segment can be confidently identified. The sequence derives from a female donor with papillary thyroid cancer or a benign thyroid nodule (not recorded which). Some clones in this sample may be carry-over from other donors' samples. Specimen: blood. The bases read TGTGCCAGCAGCTTAGCCCAGTTTGGATTCACCATATATTTT. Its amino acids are CASSLAQFGFTIYF.